The 29 T cell receptor beta chains given below trace back to one sample, sequenced in a study of PD-1 blockade in mismatch repair-deficient tumors. Clones were sequenced by immunoSEQ multiplex PCR, and TCRdb holds only the in-frame ones, with some missing. The sample has about 21,000 clones, just under 85% seen once; the top ten hold more than 15%. Sequences were derived from peripheral blood, sampled 2 weeks after starting pembrolizumab. The source of these receptors is an adult with mismatch repair-deficient cancer.

CDR3 in amino acids: CASSGNPDTEAFF. The CDR3, as DNA: TGCGCCAGCAGTGGAAACCCGGACACTGAAGCTTTCTTT. The V call is TRBV10-2, the J call TRBJ1-1; D is uncertain. Trimming pared 4 bases from V and 3 bases from J, leaving 9 bases between. The CDR3 covers 13 residues. CDR1 is WSHSY and CDR2 is SAAADI in the germline V gene.

The chain is built from TRBV5-6 and TRBJ2-2, with 7 bases aligning to TRBD2. The trim removed 3 bases at V and 5 bases at J, leaving 10 bases unmatched. Looked up from germline, CDR1 is SGHDT and CDR2 is YYEEEE. There are 16 residues in the CDR3. The CDR3 nucleotides are TGTGCCAGCAGCTCCCCTAGACTAGCTTTGACCGGGGAGCTGTTTTTT. Protein: CASSSPRLALTGELFF.

As concerns this clone: The CDR3 ends on some other residue instead of the conserved phenylalanine or tryptophan, so this is likely a read error. The rearrangement uses TRBV4-1 and TRBJ1-1, with D hard to call. Looked up from germline, CDR1 is MGHRA and CDR2 is YSYEKL. This CDR3 region has 12 residues. The CDR3 DNA reads TGCGCCAGCAGCCAGGGCCCCACTAAAGCTTTCCTT. The encoded protein is CASSQGPTKAFL.

The J gene is TRBJ2-3, the V gene TRBV7-9; 7 bases are shared with TRBD2. Per germline, CDR1 SEHNR and CDR2 FQNEAQ (reference sequence). CDR3 size: 16 residues. V was pared by 0 bases and J by 0 bases, with 3 bases of the junction left unmatched. CDR3: CASSLASSGSTDTQYF. The CDR3 nucleotides read TGTGCCAGCAGCTTAGCGTCTAGCGGAAGCACAGATACGCAGTATTTT.

The chain employs TRBV6-1 and TRBJ2-1; unclear D gene. The CDR3 runs 13 residues. Per the germline V gene, CDR1 is MNHNS and CDR2 is SASEGT. Trimming cost V 4 bases and J 5 bases, with 9 bases left between them. CDR3 sequence reads: CASSAEENNEQFF. For the CDR3, the DNA is TGTGCCAGCAGTGCTGAAGAGAACAATGAGCAGTTCTTC.

The rearrangement joins TRBV5-8 to TRBJ1-1; D remains unclear. CDR1 SGHTS and CDR2 YDEGEE come from the germline V gene. V lost 3 bases and J 1 base, leaving 19 bases between the germline ends. The CDR3 is 17 amino acids. The CDR3 DNA is TGTGCCAGCAGCTCGTTCCCCTTTTCGGAGGCGAACACTGAAGCTTTCTTT. It translates to CASSSFPFSEANTEAFF.

The rearrangement links TRBV7-2 to TRBJ2-2; TRBD1 matches 9 bases. Germline values: CDR1 SGHTA, CDR2 FQGNSA. With 5 bases clipped from V and 5 bases from J, the junction kept 9 bases outside the gene matches. The CDR3 covers 16 residues. The CDR3 sequence: CASSIIGTGRTGELFF. The CDR3, as DNA: TGTGCCAGCAGCATCATCGGGACAGGGAGAACCGGGGAGCTGTTTTTT.

The chain uses TRBV6-6 and TRBJ2-2; 7 bases are shared with TRBD2. Looked up from germline, CDR1 is MNHNY and CDR2 is SVGAGI (reference sequence). V shed 5 bases and J 6 bases; nucleotides not matched to a gene: 12. There are 16 residues in the CDR3. CDR3 amino acids: CASSVSSGAFAGELFF. CDR3 sequence (DNA): TGTGCCAGCAGTGTCTCTAGCGGAGCCTTCGCCGGGGAGCTGTTTTTT.

This clone was observed a handful of times. This chain uses TRBV6-4 with TRBJ2-3; TRBD1 or TRBD2 may be the D gene (5 bases each). The V end lost 6 bases, the J end lost 3 bases, and 16 bases lay between the germline ends. Germline V CDR1 and CDR2: MRHNA, SNTAGT. The CDR3 runs 15 residues. DNA of the CDR3: TGTGCCAGCAGCCCTAGTGGGGGAGAGACAGATACGCAGTATTTT. Protein sequence: CASSPSGGETDTQYF.

This clone was detected only a few times. The chain couples TRBV7-9 to TRBJ2-1; 7 bases match TRBD2. The V segment lost 10 bases and the J segment 8 bases; nucleotides outside the gene matches: 14. The CDR3 consists of 14 residues. Per the germline V gene, CDR1 is SEHNR and CDR2 is FQNEAQ (reference sequence). The CDR3 DNA reads as TGTGCCACCCGGAGCGGGGTCGACGTATATGAGCAGTTCTTC. Amino acids: CATRSGVDVYEQFF.

CDR3 residues: CASGLVVWADPTNEKLFF. The CDR3 nucleotides are TGTGCTAGTGGTTTGGTAGTTTGGGCGGACCCAACTAATGAAAAACTGTTTTTT. V usage is TRBV12-5 and J usage is TRBJ1-4; D gene unclear. CDR3 length equals 18 residues. V lost 0 bases to trimming and J lost 0 bases, with 14 bases between them. The germline V gene has CDR1 LGHNT and CDR2 FRNRAP.

This clone was detected a few times. This chain connects TRBV7-9 to TRBJ2-7, with 8 bases identical to TRBD2. With 3 bases clipped from V and 3 bases from J, the junction kept 1 base outside the gene matches. Germline V gives CDR1 SEHNR, CDR2 FQNEAQ (reference sequence). This CDR3 region has 13 residues. The CDR3 loop is CASSFTSGYEQYF. The CDR3 DNA is TGTGCCAGCAGCTTTACTAGCGGCTACGAGCAGTACTTC.

V is TRBV5-1 and J is TRBJ1-4, with a weak D call TRBD1 (5 bases). This CDR3 region has 14 residues. Looked up from germline, CDR1 is SGHRS and CDR2 is YFSETQ. V lost 4 bases to trimming and J lost 6 bases, with 13 bases between them. CDR3 region: CASSGGDADEKLFF. The CDR3, as DNA: TGCGCCAGCAGCGGGGGGGACGCGGATGAAAAACTGTTTTTT.

The chain links TRBV5-5 to TRBJ2-3; 12 bases fit TRBD2. The germline V gene encodes CDR1 SGHKS and CDR2 YYEKEE (reference sequence). The CDR3 loop spans 18 amino acids. After removal of 0 bases from V and 2 bases from J, the junction contained 7 bases not matched to a gene. CDR3 DNA sequence: TGTGCCAGCAGCTTGGGGCGGGGACTAGCGGGTGTCACAGATACGCAGTATTTT. As protein: CASSLGRGLAGVTDTQYF. Full variable domain (outside the CDR3, taken from reference TRBV5-5 and TRBJ2-3): DAGVTQSPTHLIKTRGQQVTLRCSPISGHKSVSWYQQVLGQGPQFIFQYYEKEERGRGNFPDRFSARQFPNYSSELNVNALLLGDSALYLCASSLGRGLAGVTDTQYFGPGTRLTVL.

This clone is labeled medium-sized. The chain links TRBV10-3 to TRBJ2-7; TRBD1 might be the D (7 bases). V was pared by 9 bases and J by 2 bases, with 11 bases between. Germline CDR1 ENHRY, CDR2 SYGVKD. The CDR3 runs 12 residues. The CDR3 reads CAMGGQTYEQYF. In DNA, the CDR3 is TGTGCCATGGGGGGACAGACCTACGAGCAGTACTTC.

The chain recombines TRBV2 with TRBJ2-1; D remains unclear. Per the germline V gene, CDR1 is SNHLY and CDR2 is FYNNEI. The CDR3 length is 12 residues. V dropped 6 bases and J dropped 6 bases, with 9 bases sitting between them. CDR3 coding DNA: TGTGCCAGCAGCGCCGTGAGCAATGAGCAGTTCTTC. Encoded protein: CASSAVSNEQFF.

V usage is TRBV28 and J usage is TRBJ2-1; 8 nucleotides match TRBD1. The CDR3 sequence is 13 residues long. Germline values: CDR1 MDHEN, CDR2 SYDVKM. With 5 bases clipped from V and 10 bases from J, the junction kept 7 bases outside the gene matches. CDR3 sequence reads: CASSPDRGVEQFF. DNA of the CDR3: TGTGCCAGCAGTCCCGACAGGGGAGTCGAGCAGTTCTTC.

The V and J genes are TRBV5-7 and TRBJ1-5; TRBD1 agrees at 7 bases. TRBV5-7 qualifies as an ORF whose function is uncertain. V shed 5 bases, J shed 0 bases, and the junction held 14 bases outside the gene matches. The CDR3 is 18 residues long. Written as DNA, the CDR3 is TGTGCCAGCAGTTCTGACAGGGAGTCTCCTTATAGCAATCAGCCCCAGCATTTT. Translation gives CASSSDRESPYSNQPQHF.

This clone was detected a few times. J is TRBJ2-7 and V is TRBV7-2; 10 bases map to TRBD2. The trim removed 1 base at V and 2 bases at J, leaving 5 bases unmatched. The CDR3 totals 16 residues. Germline loops: CDR1 SGHTA, CDR2 FQGNSA. The CDR3 sequence is CASSLGVAGGPYEQYF. The CDR3 coding sequence is TGTGCCAGCAGCTTAGGAGTAGCGGGGGGCCCCTACGAGCAGTACTTC.

The chain is built from TRBV9 and TRBJ2-7; TRBD1 matches at 9 bases. The CDR3 has 16 amino acids. From germline, CDR1 is SGDLS and CDR2 YYNGEE. The V and J ends lost 4 bases and 2 bases, in that order; junction bases with no gene match: 10. The CDR3 here is CASSPRDRDSTYEQYF. CDR3 in DNA: TGTGCCAGCAGCCCTCGGGACAGGGATTCCACCTACGAGCAGTACTTC.

This clone was seen only once. The V call is TRBV5-4, the J call TRBJ1-2, with a possible D match to TRBD1 (5 bases). V lost 3 bases and J lost 1, with 10 bases in between. CDR1 and CDR2 from the germline V gene are SGHNT and YYREEE (reference sequence). The CDR3 runs 14 residues. The chain's CDR3 is CASSSTQGNYGYTF. The CDR3 DNA follows: TGTGCCAGCAGCTCAACCCAGGGTAACTATGGCTACACCTTC. Full variable domain (rest looked up from reference TRBV5-4 and TRBJ1-2): ETGVTQSPTHLIKTRGQQVTLRCSSQSGHNTVSWYQQALGQGPQFIFQYYREEENGRGNFPPRFSGLQFPNYSSELNVNALELDDSALYLCASSSTQGNYGYTFGSGTRLTVV.

The V gene is TRBV11-2, the J gene TRBJ2-7; the match to TRBD1 covers 9 bases. J gave up 0 bases and V 1 base, and 4 bases lay outside the gene matches. Per germline, CDR1 SGHAT and CDR2 FQNNGV. The CDR3 loop spans 16 amino acids. The CDR3 DNA sequence: TGTGCCAGCAGCTTAGCTGGGACAGGGCCCTCCTACGAGCAGTACTTC. This sequence encodes CASSLAGTGPSYEQYF.

This sequence joins TRBV19 and TRBJ2-3, with 8 bases aligning to TRBD2. The J segment lost 0 bases and the V segment lost 6 bases, leaving 5 bases of the junction unmatched. Germline assignment: CDR1 LNHDA and CDR2 SQIVND (reference sequence). There are 15 residues in the CDR3. CDR3 amino acids: CASSALAASTDTQYF. The CDR3 region has the DNA TGTGCCAGTAGCGCACTAGCGGCTAGCACAGATACGCAGTATTTT.

The chain couples TRBV18 to TRBJ1-3; 7 bases map to TRBD1. The ends lost 3 bases at V and 4 bases at J; junction bases unmatched: 6. The CDR3 loop spans 15 amino acids. Per germline, CDR1 KGHSH and CDR2 LQKENI. CDR3 loop: CASSPEGAPGNTIYF. In DNA, the CDR3 is TGTGCCAGCTCACCGGAGGGGGCGCCCGGAAACACCATATATTTT.

The chain recombines TRBV10-2 with TRBJ2-5, with D perhaps matching TRBD1 (6 bases). The CDR3 contains 13 residues. The germline CDR1 and CDR2 sequences are WSHSY and SAAADI. V lost 5 bases and J lost 3, with 10 bases in between. The CDR3 spells CASSLQGKETQYF. The CDR3, as DNA: TGCGCCAGCAGTCTCCAGGGGAAAGAGACCCAGTACTTC.

J is TRBJ2-7 and V is TRBV19, with D perhaps TRBD1 (6 bases). Germline V CDR1 and CDR2: LNHDA, SQIVND (reference sequence). V was clipped by 1 base and J by 4 bases, with 14 bases between them. CDR3 length equals 15 residues. CDR3 region: CASSIVARGRYEQYF. The CDR3 DNA follows: TGTGCCAGTAGTATAGTCGCCAGGGGCCGTTACGAGCAGTACTTC.

The rearrangement joins TRBV6-1 to TRBJ2-7; 9 nucleotides match TRBD1. V gave up 7 bases and J gave up 4 bases; unmatched junction bases: 11. Germline V lookup: CDR1 MNHNS, CDR2 SASEGT. This CDR3 has 15 amino acids. The CDR3 DNA reads TGTGCCAGCACCGAAACAGGGGGCGCCGCTTACGAGCAGTACTTC. Translating gives CASTETGGAAYEQYF.

The chain links TRBV5-8 to TRBJ2-7; D possibly uses TRBD1 or TRBD2 (6 bases each). CDR1 is SGHTS, CDR2 YDEGEE, per germline. There are 13 residues in the CDR3. V was pared by 2 bases and J by 6 bases, with 12 bases between. CDR3 DNA: TGTGCCAGCAGCTTTGGGGGGCGCAGCGAGCAGTACTTC. Its translation is CASSFGGRSEQYF. The full variable domain, completed using reference TRBV5-8 and TRBJ2-7, is EAGVTQSPTHLIKTRGQQATLRCSPISGHTSVYWYQQALGLGLQFLLWYDEGEERNRGNFPPRFSGRQFPNYSSELNVNALELEDSALYLCASSFGGRSEQYFGPGTRLTVT.

In this sample, this clone turned up a few times. The V gene is TRBV5-4, the J gene TRBJ2-5; D might be TRBD1 or TRBD2, each matching 5 bases. The CDR3 has 16 amino acids. Germline CDR1 reads SGHNT; CDR2 reads YYREEE (reference sequence). Trimming removed 4 bases at V and 0 bases at J, with 16 bases between. CDR3 in DNA: TGTGCCAGCAGCATCTACAGGACGGGGAACCAAGAGACCCAGTACTTC. Translation gives CASSIYRTGNQETQYF.